The entry below describes one TCR beta chain. This specimen comes from a study of blood T cells in healthy people across ages. PCR was performed a second time for roughly 7 to 12 cycles using a sample-barcoded 5' primer and a J-beta primer mix. TCRdb recomputed calls from the 5' RACE reads with MiXCR, one row per CDR3 protein. The data show about 1.1 million distinct CDR3 sequences, with roughly two fifths seen just once and around 14% held by the top ten. The CDR3 extends over 18 amino acids. Germline V CDR1 and CDR2: KGHSH, LQKENI. The J gene is TRBJ2-1, the V gene TRBV18; D is possibly TRBD1 (5 bases). The J call may not be correct, given that the DNA end is closer to TRBJ2-7. The sequencing sample was made of blood. This TCR was sampled from a man younger than 30 in good health. The CDR3, as DNA: TGTGCCAGCTCACTCAATGTCAGGGAAGGTAGCTCCTACAATGAGCAGTACTTC. Its protein product is CASSLNVREGSSYNEQYF.